These 10 T cell receptor beta chains were sequenced from one sample in a study of cytomegalovirus exposure and HLA in healthy donors. Vbeta (60) and Jbeta (13) primers were used in the PCR. The table came from immunoSEQ multiplex PCR; TCRdb's copy has only in-frame clones and leaves some out. Altogether roughly 250,000 clones are present, 65% to 85% being singletons, with the ten largest covering roughly 2.4%. Material for sequencing was PBMCs. The receptors originated from a female donor in good health and CMV-seronegative.

In its sample, this clone was seen a few times. The gene calls are TRBV18 and TRBJ2-3; D not certain. From germline, CDR1 is KGHSH and CDR2 LQKENI. V lost 1 base and J 2 bases, leaving 4 bases between the germline ends. CDR3 length: 13 residues. In DNA form, the CDR3 reads TGTGCCAGCTCACCACAGCACACAGATACGCAGTATTTT. Translation gives CASSPQHTDTQYF. The entire variable domain, with the rest obtained from reference TRBV18 and TRBJ2-3, is as follows: NAGVMQNPRHLVRRRGQEARLRCSPMKGHSHVYWYRQLPEEGLKFMVYLQKENIIDESGMPKERFSAEFPKEGPSILRIQQVVRGDSAAYFCASSPQHTDTQYFGPGTRLTVL.

This chain joins TRBV5-1 and TRBJ2-7; 8 bases are shared with TRBD2. The V gene's germline CDR1 is SGHRS and CDR2 YFSETQ. The V segment lost 0 bases and the J segment 6 bases; nucleotides outside the gene matches: 8. The CDR3 contains 15 residues. CDR3 bases: TGCGCCAGCAGCTTGGGGACTAGCACCATATCCGAGCAGTACTTC. The encoded protein is CASSLGTSTISEQYF.

J is TRBJ2-5 and V is TRBV18, with 7 positions matching TRBD1. The J call may be incorrect, as the DNA end agrees better with TRBJ2-7. CDR1 KGHSH and CDR2 LQKENI come from the germline V gene. This CDR3 comprises 14 residues. The CDR3 DNA follows: TGTGCCAGCTCACCCGGGACAGCTGCCTACGAGCAGTACTTC. It codes for CASSPGTAAYEQYF.

The chain has TRBV5-1 and TRBJ2-2; a weak D match, TRBD2 (5 bases). Per germline, CDR1 SGHRS and CDR2 YFSETQ. V was pared by 4 bases and J by 4 bases, with 8 bases between. The CDR3 extends over 13 amino acids. The CDR3 sequence is CASSPGSTGELFF. The CDR3 region has the DNA TGCGCCAGCAGCCCGGGATCCACCGGGGAGCTGTTTTTT.

This chain links TRBV5-1 with TRBJ2-5; 7 bases fit TRBD2. The CDR3 totals 15 residues. Trimming cost V 0 bases and J 3 bases; bases outside gene matches: 5. Germline V lookup: CDR1 SGHRS, CDR2 YFSETQ. The CDR3 here is CASSLVAGVKETQYF. The CDR3 coding sequence is TGCGCCAGCAGCTTGGTGGCGGGAGTTAAAGAGACCCAGTACTTC. The variable domain in full, with the rest retrieved from reference TRBV5-1 and TRBJ2-5, is KAGVTQTPRYLIKTRGQQVTLSCSPISGHRSVSWYQQTPGQGLQFLFEYFSETQRNKGNFPGRFSGRQFSNSRSEMNVSTLELGDSALYLCASSLVAGVKETQYFGPGTRLLVL.

This chain links TRBV9 with TRBJ2-7, with D perhaps matching TRBD2 (6 bases). Germline V CDR1 and CDR2: SGDLS, YYNGEE. The V gene lost 0 bases and the J gene lost 2 bases, with 15 bases spanning the gap. This CDR3 region has 16 residues. This CDR3 reads CASSVGVAGRTYEQYF. Here the CDR3 DNA reads TGTGCCAGCAGCGTAGGAGTCGCGGGAAGGACCTACGAGCAGTACTTC.

This clone was counted between two and nine times. V and J are TRBV23-1 and TRBJ2-7, with 10 bases matching TRBD1. TRBV23-1 is recorded as an ORF, its role being uncertain. J gave up 6 bases and V 2 bases, and 7 bases lay outside the gene matches. This CDR3 comprises 15 residues. The chain's CDR3 is CASSQGDRGCCEQYF. The CDR3 region has the DNA TGCGCCAGCAGTCAAGGGGACAGGGGTTGTTGCGAGCAGTACTTC.

This rearrangement joins TRBV6-1 to TRBJ1-2; no clear D. Trimming removed 3 bases from V and 4 bases from J, with 9 bases in between. The CDR3 extends over 13 amino acids. CDR1 and CDR2 from the germline V gene are MNHNS and SASEGT. CDR3 amino acids: CASSEAGGYGYTF. CDR3 nucleotides: TGTGCCAGCAGTGAGGCGGGTGGCTATGGCTACACCTTC.

The V and J genes are TRBV16 and TRBJ1-2, with a tentative D call TRBD1 (6 bases). The CDR3 has 16 residues. Trimming removed 3 bases at V and 6 bases at J, with 20 bases between. The V gene's germline CDR1 is KGHSY and CDR2 FQNENV. The CDR3 loop reads CASSQSLDIQGHGYTF. Written as DNA, the CDR3 is TGTGCCAGCAGCCAGTCACTCGACATACAGGGCCATGGCTACACCTTC.

The chain combines TRBV14 with TRBJ2-3, with D maybe TRBD2 (7 bases). The length of the CDR3 is 17 residues. Germline V gene lookup returns CDR1 SGHDN and CDR2 FVKESK. V was clipped by 3 bases and J by 3 bases, with 19 bases between them. This CDR3 reads CASSHVTGGGSTDTQYF. The CDR3 DNA sequence: TGTGCCAGCAGCCACGTAACCGGGGGCGGGAGTACAGATACGCAGTATTTT. Variable domain in full (rest from reference TRBV14 and TRBJ2-3): EAGVTQFPSHSVIEKGQTVTLRCDPISGHDNLYWYRRVMGKEIKFLLHFVKESKQDESGMPNNRFLAERTGGTYSTLKVQPAELEDSGVYFCASSHVTGGGSTDTQYFGPGTRLTVL.